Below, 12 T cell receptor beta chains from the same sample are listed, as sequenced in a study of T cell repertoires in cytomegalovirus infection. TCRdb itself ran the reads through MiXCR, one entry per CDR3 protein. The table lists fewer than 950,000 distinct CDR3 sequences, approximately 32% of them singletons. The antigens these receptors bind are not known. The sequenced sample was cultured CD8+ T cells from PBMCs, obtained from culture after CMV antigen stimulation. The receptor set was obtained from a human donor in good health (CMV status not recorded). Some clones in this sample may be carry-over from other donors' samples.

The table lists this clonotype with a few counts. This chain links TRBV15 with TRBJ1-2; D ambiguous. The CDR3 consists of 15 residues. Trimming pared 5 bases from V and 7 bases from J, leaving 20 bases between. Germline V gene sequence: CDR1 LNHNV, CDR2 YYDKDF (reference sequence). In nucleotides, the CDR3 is TGTGCCACCAGCTCTTCTCCATCCCTAGGTCCTGGCTACACCTTC. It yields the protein CATSSSPSLGPGYTF.

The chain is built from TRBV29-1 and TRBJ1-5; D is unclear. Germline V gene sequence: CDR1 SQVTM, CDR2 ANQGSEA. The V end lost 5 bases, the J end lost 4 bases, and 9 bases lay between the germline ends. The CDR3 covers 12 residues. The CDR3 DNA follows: TGCAGCGTTAGAACGGATAATCAGCCCCAGCATTTT. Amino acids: CSVRTDNQPQHF.

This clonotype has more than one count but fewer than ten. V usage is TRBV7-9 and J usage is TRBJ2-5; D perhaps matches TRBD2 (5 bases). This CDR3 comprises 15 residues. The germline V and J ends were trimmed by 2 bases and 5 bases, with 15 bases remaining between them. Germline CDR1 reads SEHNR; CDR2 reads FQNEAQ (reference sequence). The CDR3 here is CASSLRGSVGETQYF. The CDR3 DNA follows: TGTGCCAGCAGCTTACGGGGTTCGGTAGGTGAGACCCAGTACTTC.

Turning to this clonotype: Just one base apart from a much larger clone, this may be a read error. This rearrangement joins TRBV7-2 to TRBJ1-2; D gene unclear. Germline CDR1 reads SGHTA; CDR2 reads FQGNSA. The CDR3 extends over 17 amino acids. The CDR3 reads CANSIQWGEEANYGYTF. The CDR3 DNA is TGTGCCAACAGCATCCAGTGGGGAGAGGAAGCTAACTATGGCTACACCTTC.

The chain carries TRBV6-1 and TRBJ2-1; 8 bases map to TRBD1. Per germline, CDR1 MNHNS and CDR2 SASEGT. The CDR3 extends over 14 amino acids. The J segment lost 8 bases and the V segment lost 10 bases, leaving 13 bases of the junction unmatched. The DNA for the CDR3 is TGTGCCACCTACTCCGGGACAGGATATGATGAGCAGTTCTTC. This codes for CATYSGTGYDEQFF.

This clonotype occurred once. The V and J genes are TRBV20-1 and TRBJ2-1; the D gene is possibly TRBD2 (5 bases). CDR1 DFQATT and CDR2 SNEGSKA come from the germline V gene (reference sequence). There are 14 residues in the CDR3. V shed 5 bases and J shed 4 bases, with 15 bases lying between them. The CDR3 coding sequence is TGCAGTGCTCAAGCACCGGAGGCTTACAATGAGCAGTTCTTC. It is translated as CSAQAPEAYNEQFF.

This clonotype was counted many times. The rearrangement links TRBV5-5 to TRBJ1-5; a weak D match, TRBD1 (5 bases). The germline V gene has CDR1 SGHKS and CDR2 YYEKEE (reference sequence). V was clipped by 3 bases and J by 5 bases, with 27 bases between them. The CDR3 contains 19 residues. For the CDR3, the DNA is TGTGCCAGCAGCTCCGGCCGGCTAGGGCGAGGGGAAGACGATCAGCCCCAGCATTTT. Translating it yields CASSSGRLGRGEDDQPQHF. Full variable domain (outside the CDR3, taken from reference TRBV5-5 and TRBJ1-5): DAGVTQSPTHLIKTRGQQVTLRCSPISGHKSVSWYQQVLGQGPQFIFQYYEKEERGRGNFPDRFSARQFPNYSSELNVNALLLGDSALYLCASSSGRLGRGEDDQPQHFGDGTRLSIL.

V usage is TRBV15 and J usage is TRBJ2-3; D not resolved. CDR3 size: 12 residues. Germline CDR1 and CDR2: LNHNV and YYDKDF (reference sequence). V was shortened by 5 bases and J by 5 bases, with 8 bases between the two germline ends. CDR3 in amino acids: CATSSARDTQYF. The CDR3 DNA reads TGTGCCACCAGCTCCGCGCGAGATACGCAGTATTTT.

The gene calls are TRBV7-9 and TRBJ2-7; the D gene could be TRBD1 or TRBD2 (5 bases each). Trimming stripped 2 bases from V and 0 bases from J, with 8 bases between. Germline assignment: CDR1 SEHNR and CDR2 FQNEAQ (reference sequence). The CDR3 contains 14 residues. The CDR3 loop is CASSLRGDSYEQYV. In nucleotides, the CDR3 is TGTGCCAGCAGCTTAAGAGGGGACTCCTACGAGCAGTACGTC.

CDR3 loop: CASSAGFSPNTGELFF. Written as DNA, the CDR3 is TGTGCCAGCAGCGCCGGTTTTTCACCGAACACCGGGGAGCTGTTTTTT. This chain links TRBV9 with TRBJ2-2; D unclear. This CDR3 contains 16 residues. CDR1 is SGDLS, CDR2 YYNGEE, per germline. The V gene lost 3 bases and the J gene lost 0 bases, with 12 bases spanning the gap.

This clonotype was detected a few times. DNA of the CDR3: TGTGCCATCAGCCAACAGGGGCCGCCCCAGTACTTC. Amino acids: CAISQQGPPQYF. V and J are TRBV10-3 and TRBJ2-5; 7 positions agree with TRBD1. CDR3 length: 12 residues. CDR1 ENHRY and CDR2 SYGVKD come from the germline V gene. V shed 6 bases, J shed 9 bases, and the junction held 7 bases outside the gene matches.

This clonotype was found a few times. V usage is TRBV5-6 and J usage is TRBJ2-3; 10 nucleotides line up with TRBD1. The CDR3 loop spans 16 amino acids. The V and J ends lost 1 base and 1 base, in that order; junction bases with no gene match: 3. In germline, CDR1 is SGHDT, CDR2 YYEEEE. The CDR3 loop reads CASSLLGTGGTDTQYF. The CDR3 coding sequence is TGTGCCAGCAGCTTGTTGGGGACAGGGGGCACAGATACGCAGTATTTT.